The 10 T cell receptor beta chains in this list originate from one sample, sequenced in a study of T cell responses to AZD1222 COVID-19 vaccine. Sequencing was performed with immunoSEQ multiplex PCR; in TCRdb, only in-frame clones are kept and a portion is missing. This sample yields around 72,000 clones, of which roughly 82% are seen a single time; approximately 5.4% belongs to the top ten. Sample: peripheral blood, taken on day 0 of AZD1222 vaccination. Receptor source: an adult in good health.

The V call is TRBV12-3 or TRBV12-4, the J call TRBJ2-5, with D uncertain. The CDR3 contains 13 residues. V was pared by 5 bases and J by 2 bases, with 9 bases between. The CDR3 DNA sequence: TGTGCCAGCAGTCCCGGCCGACAAGAGACCCAGTACTTC. Translating it yields CASSPGRQETQYF.

This chain connects TRBV5-6 to TRBJ2-1, with D possibly matching TRBD2 (6 bases). The germline V and J ends were trimmed by 3 bases and 4 bases, with 17 bases remaining between them. The germline V gene encodes CDR1 SGHDT and CDR2 YYEEEE. This CDR3 spans 16 amino acids. The CDR3 nucleotides read TGTGCCAGCAGCTCGGGGGTAGGGCGCCCTTACAATGAGCAGTTCTTC. This sequence encodes CASSSGVGRPYNEQFF. The whole variable domain, remainder taken from reference TRBV5-6 and TRBJ2-1, is DAGVTQSPTHLIKTRGQQVTLRCSPKSGHDTVSWYQQALGQGPQFIFQYYEEEERQRGNFPDRFSGHQFPNYSSELNVNALLLGDSALYLCASSSGVGRPYNEQFFGPGTRLTVL.

The rearrangement joins TRBV7-2 to TRBJ1-1; possibly TRBD1 for D (5 bases). V lost 4 bases and J 3 bases, leaving 9 bases between the germline ends. The germline V gene encodes CDR1 SGHTA and CDR2 FQGNSA. The CDR3 length is 13 residues. The DNA of the CDR3 is TGTGCCAGCAGCTCAGCCAGGGACACTGAAGCTTTCTTT. It codes for CASSSARDTEAFF.

The CDR3 protein is CASNPSGLSYNEQFF. The CDR3 nucleotides read TGTGCCAGCAACCCTTCGGGACTGTCCTACAATGAGCAGTTCTTC. The chain employs TRBV2 and TRBJ2-1, with D possibly matching TRBD2 (6 bases). Trimming took off 7 bases at V and 1 base at J, with 14 bases between the two ends. The CDR3 extends over 15 amino acids. Germline V gives CDR1 SNHLY, CDR2 FYNNEI. The variable domain in full, with the rest retrieved from reference TRBV2 and TRBJ2-1, is EPEVTQTPSHQVTQMGQEVILRCVPISNHLYFYWYRQILGQKVEFLVSFYNNEISEKSEIFDDQFSVERPDGSNFTLKIRSTKLEDSAMYFCASNPSGLSYNEQFFGPGTRLTVL.

This clone came up once. This chain links TRBV7-6 with TRBJ1-4, with D uncertain. CDR1 is SGHVS and CDR2 is FNYEAQ in the germline V gene. Deletions cut 4 bases from V and 0 bases from J, with 9 bases between. The CDR3 contains 15 residues. The CDR3 region is CASSSKVATNEKLFF. CDR3 nucleotides: TGTGCCAGCAGCTCCAAGGTTGCAACTAATGAAAAACTGTTTTTT.

The chain carries TRBV19 and TRBJ1-5; D is unclear. V was cut by 7 bases and J by 4 bases, with 14 bases left in between. This CDR3 spans 14 amino acids. The V gene's germline CDR1 is LNHDA and CDR2 SQIVND (reference sequence). The CDR3 DNA is TGTGCCAGTAACCGATGGGGTACTAATCAGCCCCAGCATTTT. Residues: CASNRWGTNQPQHF. The complete variable domain, with remaining parts taken from reference TRBV19 and TRBJ1-5, reads DGGITQSPKYLFRKEGQNVTLSCEQNLNHDAMYWYRQDPGQGLRLIYYSQIVNDFQKGDIAEGYSVSREKKESFPLTVTSAQKNPTAFYLCASNRWGTNQPQHFGDGTRLSIL.

V is TRBV7-2 and J is TRBJ2-3, with D perhaps TRBD2 (6 bases). Trimming cost V 1 base and J 1 base, with 9 bases left between them. Germline-derived CDR1 and CDR2 are SGHTA and FQGNSA. The CDR3 consists of 15 residues. The CDR3: CASSLGGLRTDTQYF. The DNA of the CDR3 is TGTGCCAGCAGCTTAGGTGGACTACGCACAGATACGCAGTATTTT.

The chain couples TRBV5-1 to TRBJ1-1; D not certain. Trimming stripped 0 bases from V and 1 base from J, with 7 bases between. The germline V gene has CDR1 SGHRS and CDR2 YFSETQ. There are 14 residues in the CDR3. CDR3 DNA: TGCGCCAGCAGCTTGGCCAATCCGAACACTGAAGCTTTCTTT. It codes for CASSLANPNTEAFF.

This chain uses TRBV5-1 with TRBJ2-1; the match to TRBD2 covers 9 bases. Looked up from germline, CDR1 is SGHRS and CDR2 is YFSETQ. The CDR3 loop spans 17 amino acids. J gave up 0 bases and V 0 bases, and 4 bases lay outside the gene matches. In DNA form, the CDR3 reads TGCGCCAGCAGCTTGGGGGTAGCGGGGGCCTCCTACAATGAGCAGTTCTTC. Protein product: CASSLGVAGASYNEQFF.

V and J are TRBV4-1 and TRBJ2-7; TRBD1 or TRBD2 may be the D gene (5 bases each). The CDR3 is made up of 16 amino acids. Germline V gives CDR1 MGHRA, CDR2 YSYEKL. V lost 0 bases to trimming and J lost 3 bases, with 15 bases between them. The CDR3 here is CASSQDPRDGFYEQYF. Here the CDR3 DNA reads TGCGCCAGCAGCCAAGATCCGAGGGACGGATTCTACGAGCAGTACTTC.